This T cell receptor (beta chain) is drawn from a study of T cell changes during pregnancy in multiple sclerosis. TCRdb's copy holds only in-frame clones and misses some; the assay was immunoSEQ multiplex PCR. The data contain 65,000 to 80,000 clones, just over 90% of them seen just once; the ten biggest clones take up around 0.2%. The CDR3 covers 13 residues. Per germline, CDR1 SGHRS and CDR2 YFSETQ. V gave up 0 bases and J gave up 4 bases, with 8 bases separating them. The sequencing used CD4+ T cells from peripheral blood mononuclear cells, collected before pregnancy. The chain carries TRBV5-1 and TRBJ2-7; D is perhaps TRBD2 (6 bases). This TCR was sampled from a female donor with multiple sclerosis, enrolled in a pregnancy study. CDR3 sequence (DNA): TGCGCCAGCAGCTTGGCGGCGGGGTACGAGCAGTACTTC. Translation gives CASSLAAGYEQYF.